This T cell receptor (beta chain) was recovered during a study of naive and memory T cell subsets. This clonotype has just a few counts. The antigen is undetermined. The CDR3 extends over 15 amino acids. The V gene's germline CDR1 is LNHDA and CDR2 SQIVND (reference sequence). Trimming removed 5 bases from V and 3 bases from J, with 16 bases in between. A UMI-containing oligonucleotide was joined by 3' ligation to the TCR cDNA template. Whole-blood samples were roughly 2.7 ml of peripheral blood from healthy adult volunteers. Unsorted total RNA, roughly 1 to 1,100 ng, was DNase treated before reverse transcription. Amplification of ligated cDNA took four PCR rounds with SP2 and nested alpha and beta constant primers. TCRdb ran MiXCR on the UMI-ligation and nested PCR reads and lists one entry per CDR3 protein. The sample has over 20,000 distinct CDR3 sequences, roughly 5.2% seen once; the top ten hold 6% to 9.5%.

Broader study findings: Potentially, T cell activation and differentiation skew this RNA-based measurement.

The sample consisted of blood. J is TRBJ1-1 and V is TRBV19, with TRBD1 as a possible D gene (5 bases). This TCR derives from an adult in good health. CDR3 in DNA: TGTGCCAGTAGTCCCCAGGGACGGAGGGACACTGAAGCTTTCTTT. This sequence encodes CASSPQGRRDTEAFF.